This TCR beta chain stems from a study of beta chain features in type 1 diabetes. Broader study findings: A potential influence of HLA type upon TCRB rearrangement remained unresolved herein. The naive, central memory and Treg TCRB repertoires looked more alike in patients than they did in healthy donors. There was a moderate but significant shortening of TCRB CDR3s in all four CD4+ subsets of Type 1 diabetes patients. It was possible that PCR favored shorter templates, equally so in patients and controls.

The entirety of the isolated RNA underwent reverse transcription, so expressed TCRB transcripts were sequenced. The assay was immunoSEQ multiplex PCR, and TCRdb's table has in-frame clones only and misses some. Of a few hundred thousand clones detected, roughly 9.8% appear once; the ten largest clones hold around 0.66%. CD45RO/CCR7/CD25/CD127/CD95/CD27 separated CD4+ naive, central memory, regulatory and stem cell-like memory cells by sorting. The V gene's germline CDR1 is MDHEN and CDR2 SYDVKM. CDR3 length equals 14 residues. The V end was cut by 5 bases, the J end by 3 bases, with 11 bases between. Comment on this clone: What it recognizes is unknown.

The chain is built from TRBV28 and TRBJ1-5; D remains ambiguous. The sample comprised central memory CD4+ T cells from blood. The clonotype comes from a man aged 30-40 years with type 1 diabetes. CDR3 region: CASSLVALNQPQHF. In DNA form, the CDR3 reads TGTGCCAGCAGTCTGGTTGCCCTCAATCAGCCCCAGCATTTT.